This T cell receptor (beta chain) was found in a study of regulatory T cells in long-lasting Graves disease. Findings and caveats of the study: Persistent disease was associated with favored TRBV28 usage and with favored use of TRBJ1-2 and TRBJ2-5.

Noted time point: persistent/refractory GD, antithyroid drugs over 5 years with positive TRAb. From RNA extracted from PBMCs, the TCR library was made. Relying on iRepertoire HTBI primers and Arm-PCR of CDR3 regions, the team built TCR beta libraries. Study processing details: The samples yielded approximately 62 TRBV and roughly 13 TRBJ segments. TCRdb re-derived calls from the multiplex PCR reads in MiXCR, one entry per CDR3 protein. The V and J calls were not made by the authors but by TCRdb's processing. The sample has 400,000 or so distinct CDR3 sequences, 23% seen once. This clonotype was found many times. Its antigen remains unidentified. The CDR3 runs 14 residues. Between the trimmed V and J ends, which lost 1 base and 6 bases, there was a span of 15 bases. Germline lookup yields CDR1 SQVTM and CDR2 ANQGSEA.

The rearrangement uses TRBV29-1 and TRBJ1-2, with D maybe TRBD1 (5 bases). Sequencing was performed on peripheral blood mononuclear cells (PBMCs), taken when the disease was refractory, from a patient treated with antithyroid drugs. The sequence was obtained from a female donor with Graves disease. The CDR3 here is CSVEGGRVVHGYTF. As DNA, the CDR3 is TGCAGCGTTGAAGGGGGCAGGGTTGTACATGGCTACACCTTC.